These 22 T cell receptor beta chains were sequenced from one sample in a study of OX40 agonist ivuxolimab in advanced cancers. TCRdb keeps only in-frame clones here, not all; method: immunoSEQ multiplex PCR. The table includes 70,000 to 75,000 clones, roughly 88% detected once. Sequenced material: CD4+ or CD8+ T cells sorted from blood, taken in a trial of the OX40 agonist ivuxolimab. The receptor source for this set is an adult with an advanced solid tumor such as melanoma, head and neck, liver or kidney cancer.

The J gene is TRBJ1-1, the V gene TRBV30; D gene ambiguous. This CDR3 is 11 amino acids long. Germline values: CDR1 GTSNPN, CDR2 SVGIG (reference sequence). DNA for the CDR3: TGTGCGGGAGCAGGCGGGACTGAAGCTTTCTTT. Amino acids: CAGAGGTEAFF.

The chain employs TRBV30 and TRBJ2-1; TRBD1 aligns across 9 bases. CDR1 and CDR2 (germline): GTSNPN, SVGIG (reference sequence). The V and J ends lost 4 bases and 7 bases, in that order; junction bases with no gene match: 14. The CDR3 spans 16 residues. The CDR3 nucleotides read TGTGCCTGGACTGCACAGGGGGCGGGGAGGACAAATGAGCAGTTCTTC. It is translated as CAWTAQGAGRTNEQFF. Supplemented by reference TRBV30 and TRBJ2-1, the full variable domain reads SQTIHQWPATLVQPVGSPLSLECTVEGTSNPNLYWYRQAAGRGLQLLFYSVGIGQISSEVPQNLSASRPQDRQFILSSKKLLLSDSGFYLCAWTAQGAGRTNEQFFGPGTRLTVL.

This sequence joins TRBV11-2 and TRBJ1-3, with 7 bases aligning to TRBD1. V gave up 4 bases and J gave up 0 bases; unmatched junction bases: 6. This CDR3 contains 16 residues. The germline V gene encodes CDR1 SGHAT and CDR2 FQNNGV. Here the CDR3 reads CASSYSGGSSGNTIYF. CDR3 bases: TGTGCCAGCAGCTACTCAGGGGGATCCTCTGGAAACACCATATATTTT.

The rearrangement joins TRBV18 to TRBJ2-7; 9 nucleotides line up with TRBD2. The junction had 4 bases not matched to a gene; V was cut back by 0 bases and J by 1 base. The CDR3 contains 16 residues. The V gene's germline CDR1 is KGHSH and CDR2 LQKENI. CDR3 sequence: CASSPPRLAESYEQYF. CDR3 sequence (DNA): TGTGCCAGCTCACCACCGCGACTAGCGGAGTCCTACGAGCAGTACTTC.

The chain combines TRBV5-6 with TRBJ2-7; the match to TRBD1 covers 9 bases. Trimming at V came to 5 bases and at J to 4 bases, leaving 13 bases not matched to a gene. Germline V gene lookup returns CDR1 SGHDT and CDR2 YYEEEE. The length of the CDR3 is 16 residues. The CDR3 loop reads CASRTGPGQGFYEQYF. CDR3 nucleotide sequence: TGTGCCAGCAGGACCGGCCCGGGACAGGGTTTTTACGAGCAGTACTTC.

The J gene is TRBJ2-1, the V gene TRBV7-9; TRBD2 might be the D (6 bases). Germline V gives CDR1 SEHNR, CDR2 FQNEAQ (reference sequence). The V gene lost 2 bases and the J gene lost 9 bases, with 14 bases spanning the gap. The CDR3 length is 14 residues. In nucleotides, the CDR3 is TGTGCCAGCAGCTTACGGGCGGGAAGGGGTGAGCAGTTCTTC. It encodes CASSLRAGRGEQFF.

V usage is TRBV19 and J usage is TRBJ2-7; D unclear. The length of the CDR3 is 17 residues. Trimming took 6 bases from V and 2 from J, leaving 23 bases between them. The germline CDR1 and CDR2 sequences are LNHDA and SQIVND (reference sequence). CDR3 amino acids: CASSRKKQLTPTYEQYF. The CDR3 nucleotides are TGTGCCAGTAGCCGAAAAAAACAGCTTACCCCGACCTACGAGCAGTACTTC.

This clone has a single count. This rearrangement joins TRBV2 to TRBJ1-3; tentative D call: TRBD1 (5 bases). This CDR3 comprises 17 residues. The germline CDR1 and CDR2 sequences are SNHLY and FYNNEI. Trimming removed 5 bases at V and 1 base at J, with 18 bases between. For the CDR3, the DNA is TGTGCCAGCAGTCAAGAGGGGTGGGTCCAATCTGGAAACACCATATATTTT. Protein product: CASSQEGWVQSGNTIYF.

V and J are TRBV5-1 and TRBJ2-1; D is possibly TRBD2 (7 bases). V was pared by 5 bases and J by 0 bases, with 18 bases between. The CDR3 loop spans 17 amino acids. Germline V lookup: CDR1 SGHRS, CDR2 YFSETQ. The CDR3 is CASSRGGGHNSYNEQFF. CDR3 in DNA: TGCGCCAGCAGTCGGGGCGGGGGCCATAACTCCTACAATGAGCAGTTCTTC.

The chain is built from TRBV2 and TRBJ2-7; either TRBD1 or TRBD2 may supply D (6 bases each). The V end was cut by 0 bases, the J end by 4 bases, with 16 bases between. Germline V gene data show CDR1 as SNHLY and CDR2 as FYNNEI. CDR3 size: 16 residues. The CDR3 region has the DNA TGTGCCAGCAGTGAAGCGGGGGCGGAGGGCAGGTACGAGCAGTACTTC. Protein sequence: CASSEAGAEGRYEQYF. Full variable domain (rest looked up from reference TRBV2 and TRBJ2-7): EPEVTQTPSHQVTQMGQEVILRCVPISNHLYFYWYRQILGQKVEFLVSFYNNEISEKSEIFDDQFSVERPDGSNFTLKIRSTKLEDSAMYFCASSEAGAEGRYEQYFGPGTRLTVT.

The chain couples TRBV21-1 to TRBJ2-2; the D call of TRBD2 is as the table states it, not checked on the DNA. TRBV21-1 is a recognized pseudogene. This CDR3 contains 15 residues. CDR3 residues: CASSGRAGEPMELFF. Written as DNA, the CDR3 is TGTGCCAGCAGCGGACGAGCGGGAGAGCCCATGGAGCTGTTTTTT.

The chain couples TRBV5-1 to TRBJ1-2, with TRBD1 matching 7 bases. The germline gives CDR1 SGHRS, CDR2 YFSETQ. The CDR3 contains 14 residues. V was clipped by 4 bases and J by 4 bases; unmatched bases: 7. The CDR3 sequence is CASSTGQEFYGYTF. CDR3 coding DNA: TGCGCCAGCAGCACCGGACAGGAATTCTATGGCTACACCTTC.

The gene calls are TRBV28 and TRBJ2-1; 12 positions agree with TRBD2. The CDR3 loop spans 18 amino acids. The J segment lost 4 bases and the V segment lost 2 bases, leaving 9 bases of the junction unmatched. CDR1 and CDR2 from the germline V gene are MDHEN and SYDVKM. The CDR3 DNA is TGTGCCAGCAGTTTAAGACTAGCGGGGGTACCACTATACAATGAGCAGTTCTTC. It encodes CASSLRLAGVPLYNEQFF.

The chain has TRBV5-1 and TRBJ2-7; no definite D call. The germline V gene encodes CDR1 SGHRS and CDR2 YFSETQ. This CDR3 comprises 13 residues. Trimming shortened V by 4 bases and J by 1 base, and 9 bases separated the two germline ends. CDR3 protein: CASSPSLSYEQYF. Written as DNA, the CDR3 is TGCGCCAGCAGCCCATCCCTATCCTACGAGCAGTACTTC.

This chain links TRBV2 with TRBJ1-2; possibly TRBD1 for D (5 bases). Germline CDR1 and CDR2: SNHLY and FYNNEI. This CDR3 has 15 amino acids. The V end lost 3 bases, the J end lost 8 bases, and 19 bases lay between the germline ends. CDR3 nucleotides: TGTGCCAGCAGTGATGGTGCAGGGCAACTAGGAGGCTACACCTTC. Protein: CASSDGAGQLGGYTF.

This chain joins TRBV7-9 and TRBJ1-1, with 7 positions matching TRBD1. The J segment lost 4 bases and the V segment lost 7 bases, leaving 3 bases of the junction unmatched. The germline gives CDR1 SEHNR, CDR2 FQNEAQ (reference sequence). The CDR3 has 12 amino acids. The CDR3 DNA reads TGTGCCAGCACGCAGGGGGTCACTGAAGCTTTCTTT. It codes for CASTQGVTEAFF.

The count of this clone is one. This chain joins TRBV6-5 and TRBJ2-2; D is undetermined. This CDR3 is 13 amino acids long. Germline lookup yields CDR1 MNHEY and CDR2 SVGAGI. V lost 5 bases to trimming and J lost 0 bases, with 4 bases between them. The CDR3 DNA reads as TGTGCCAGCAGTCCAGCGAACACCGGGGAGCTGTTTTTT. It encodes CASSPANTGELFF.

The chain employs TRBV10-3 and TRBJ2-7; D uncertain. This CDR3 is built from 14 residues. Trimming pared 2 bases from V and 0 bases from J, leaving 8 bases between. CDR1 ENHRY and CDR2 SYGVKD come from the germline V gene. CDR3 DNA sequence: TGTGCCATCAGTGAGGGGCGGTTCTCCTACGAGCAGTACTTC. Translating it yields CAISEGRFSYEQYF.

This rearrangement joins TRBV7-2 to TRBJ2-3; no definite D call. Trimming cost V 5 bases and J 1 base, with 13 bases left between them. This CDR3 contains 15 residues. Germline-derived CDR1 and CDR2 are SGHTA and FQGNSA. The CDR3 DNA is TGTGCCAGCAGCCCCACTTACCAGGGCACAGATACGCAGTATTTT. Its translation is CASSPTYQGTDTQYF.

The chain carries TRBV5-1 and TRBJ2-5; 11 bases agree with TRBD1. Trimming cost V 4 bases and J 4 bases; bases outside gene matches: 6. Looked up from germline, CDR1 is SGHRS and CDR2 is YFSETQ. This CDR3 comprises 15 residues. The CDR3, as DNA: TGCGCCAGCAGCCTCCAGGGACAGGGGGGAGAGACCCAGTACTTC. Translation: CASSLQGQGGETQYF.

The V gene is TRBV5-6, the J gene TRBJ2-3; no reliable D call. Germline lookup yields CDR1 SGHDT and CDR2 YYEEEE. V shed 4 bases and J shed 3 bases, with 9 bases lying between them. CDR3 length: 13 amino acids. In DNA, the CDR3 is TGTGCCAGCAGCCCACAGAGGACAGATACGCAGTATTTT. As protein: CASSPQRTDTQYF.

The chain combines TRBV11-3 with TRBJ2-3; D is unresolved. Germline V gives CDR1 SGHNT, CDR2 YENEEA. V lost 5 bases and J lost 0, with 9 bases in between. This CDR3 region has 14 residues. CDR3 loop: CASSAIGSTDTQYF. CDR3 in DNA: TGTGCCAGCAGCGCGATTGGGAGCACAGATACGCAGTATTTT.